This T cell receptor (beta chain) emerged from a study of blood T cell repertoires in COVID-19 (dated by TCRdb to 2020 to 2021). Background for the entire study: Samples covering the acute and convalescent phases of COVID-19 were provided by collaborators in the United States, Italy and Spain. The material from the prospective study consisted of cDNA or gDNA derived from T cells, B-cell-depleted T cells, or PBMCs. The dataset comprised deeply sampled blood TCRbeta repertoires from subjects exposed to, actively infected with, or recovered from COVID-19. The repertoires were released in a freely available public database meant as a resource for research on the immune response to SARS-CoV-2. The samples were drawn from the first 160 participants of the ongoing ImmuneRACE study and from 950 to 1,500 subjects provided by 6 global collaborators. The sample metadata nearly always contained a de-identified subject ID, COVID-19 status, age in years and sex. HLA class I and class II types, where available, came from metadata supplied by the sample provider rather than from assay-based typing. The study at large found these results: The quantity of clinical and demographic metadata differed by source and by participant and was supplied without curation.

Whole blood was collected in K2EDTA tubes by collaborating institutions according to the institutions' own protocols. For TCRbeta analysis, collaborators shipped samples in one of three forms: frozen whole blood, isolated PBMCs, or DNA extracted from either of those sample types. TCRbeta CDR3 regions were amplified from genomic DNA by means of the immunoSEQ Assay, a bias-controlled multiplex PCR. Per the source publication's procedure: The number of nucleated cells in each sample was estimated by amplification of reference gene primers within the assay. To quantify the absolute abundance of each unique TCRbeta CDR3 rearrangement, sequence reads were collapsed and filtered. For each sample, productive Simpson clonality was calculated by taking the square root of Simpson's diversity index across productive rearrangements. TCRdb's version of the immuneACCESS table is confined to in-frame rearrangements and falls short of the full clone set. An unresolved V gene accounts for under half of the shortfall where checked; the remainder is of unknown origin. D and trimming were read from the DNA, whereas the V and J calls and clone size are those reported in that table. The sample contains around 49,000 clones, approximately 80% of them found a single time. Clones ranked in the top ten supply around 2.8% of the sample.

According to the germline V gene (reference sequence), CDR1 reads LGHDT and CDR2 reads YNNKEL. Deletion took 0 bases off V and 11 bases off J, with a span of 14 bases between the germline ends. Its CDR3 holds 14 amino acids, cysteine through phenylalanine. The kept DNA is CDR3 alone, 42 bases in frame from the first base. A word on this clone: Its antigen remains undetermined. Per-base qualities were not stored, and no clone one base away is much larger.

The TCR sequence derives from a woman aged 55-70 years with acute or convalescent COVID-19. The rearranged chain carries TRBV3-1 (or the pseudogene TRBV3-2) and TRBJ2-4; a weak D assignment points to TRBD1 (6 bases agree). The sample was peripheral blood. In nucleotides, the sequence is TGTGCCAGCAGCCAAGAGGCCAGGGGCGCGGTTCAGTACTTC. This translates into CASSQEARGAVQYF.